The 30 T cell receptor beta chains below were found in one sample sequenced in a study of blood T cell repertoires in COVID-19. This table comes from immunoSEQ multiplex PCR, and its TCRdb copy is limited to in-frame clones, with some not included. This table has about 290,000 clones, roughly 80% appearing once. Sample: peripheral blood. All receptors derive from a woman aged 50 to 60 with active or convalescent COVID-19.

This clone turned up a few times. The genes are TRBV11-2 and TRBJ2-5; TRBD2 aligns across 10 bases. V lost 5 bases to trimming and J lost 4 bases; unmatched junction nucleotides: 10. This CDR3 spans 16 amino acids. Germline V gene lookup returns CDR1 SGHAT and CDR2 FQNNGV. The CDR3 sequence is CASSILASGSGETQYF. CDR3 coding DNA: TGTGCCAGCAGCATCTTGGCTAGCGGGAGTGGAGAGACCCAGTACTTC.

V and J are TRBV20-1 and TRBJ2-1, with 9 positions matching TRBD2. Germline loops: CDR1 DFQATT, CDR2 SNEGSKA (reference sequence). The CDR3 is made up of 11 amino acids. The junction had 4 bases not matched to a gene; V was cut back by 3 bases and J by 13 bases. This CDR3 is CSASNLAGQFF. CDR3 bases: TGCAGTGCTAGTAACCTAGCGGGACAGTTCTTC.

The rearrangement joins TRBV2 to TRBJ2-1; 13 nucleotides match TRBD2. Per the germline V gene, CDR1 is SNHLY and CDR2 is FYNNEI. The CDR3 loop spans 15 amino acids. Trimming removed 5 bases from V and 5 bases from J; junction bases left unmatched: 3. The CDR3 nucleotides are TGTGCCAGCAGTAACGGACTAGCGGGGGACAATGAGCAGTTCTTC. Translated, it gives CASSNGLAGDNEQFF.

The genes are TRBV7-2 and TRBJ2-3; TRBD2 aligns across 14 bases. Germline V gene sequence: CDR1 SGHTA, CDR2 FQGNSA. CDR3 length equals 19 residues. V lost 5 bases to trimming and J lost 5 bases; unmatched junction nucleotides: 15. The CDR3 here is CASSPMTGLAGAQGDTQYF. CDR3 coding DNA: TGTGCCAGCAGCCCGATGACGGGACTAGCGGGAGCACAGGGAGATACGCAGTATTTT.

V gene TRBV5-5 combines with J gene TRBJ2-2, with 8 positions matching TRBD1. Germline values: CDR1 SGHKS, CDR2 YYEKEE (reference sequence). V was clipped by 3 bases and J by 6 bases; unmatched bases: 7. This CDR3 has 15 amino acids. This chain's CDR3 is CASSYRQGFSGELFF. CDR3 in DNA: TGTGCCAGCAGCTACAGACAGGGGTTTTCCGGGGAGCTGTTTTTT.

The V and J genes are TRBV19 and TRBJ2-7, with TRBD1 matching over 8 bases. The germline gives CDR1 LNHDA, CDR2 SQIVND (reference sequence). The CDR3 extends over 14 amino acids. V gave up 6 bases and J gave up 3 bases; unmatched junction bases: 7. CDR3 nucleotide sequence: TGTGCCAGTAGATGGGCGGACAGGGACTACGAGCAGTACTTC. It yields the protein CASRWADRDYEQYF.

This rearrangement joins TRBV29-1 to TRBJ2-1; the D gene is possibly TRBD2 (5 bases). Looked up from germline, CDR1 is SQVTM and CDR2 is ANQGSEA. V gave up 5 bases and J gave up 6 bases, with 11 bases separating them. The CDR3 is made up of 12 amino acids. The CDR3, as DNA: TGCAGCGTTCCGGGAAAATCCAATGAGCAGTTCTTC. It encodes CSVPGKSNEQFF.

The chain joins TRBV7-9 to TRBJ1-2; D is unresolved. Per the germline V gene, CDR1 is SEHNR and CDR2 is FQNEAQ (reference sequence). With 7 bases removed from V and 4 bases from J, the gap between germline ends came to 13 bases. There are 13 residues in the CDR3. The CDR3 region has the DNA TGTGCCAGCACCTATGGGCCGCGCTATGGCTACACCTTC. It is translated as CASTYGPRYGYTF.

V gene TRBV19 combines with J gene TRBJ2-1; D gene ambiguous. The CDR3 is made up of 13 amino acids. The germline V and J ends were trimmed by 2 bases and 8 bases, with 10 bases remaining between them. The germline gives CDR1 LNHDA, CDR2 SQIVND (reference sequence). For the CDR3, the DNA is TGTGCCAGTAGTATATCGAGAAGAGATGAGCAGTTCTTC. It encodes CASSISRRDEQFF.

The chain carries TRBV10-3 and TRBJ1-1; D gene unclear. This CDR3 has 14 residues. CDR1 is ENHRY, CDR2 SYGVKD, per germline. V lost 0 bases to trimming and J lost 3 bases, with 8 bases between them. For the CDR3, the DNA is TGTGCCATCAGTGAGTCGAATAGTGACACTGAAGCTTTCTTT. Translation gives CAISESNSDTEAFF.

The V call is TRBV5-1, the J call TRBJ1-4; 10 bases fit TRBD1. Per germline, CDR1 SGHRS and CDR2 YFSETQ. The CDR3 is 18 amino acids. Losses at the gene ends were 4 bases for V and 4 bases for J; bases not matched to a gene: 13. The CDR3 protein is CASSAGTGAQFLNEKLFF. The CDR3 DNA follows: TGCGCCAGCAGCGCCGGGACAGGGGCCCAGTTCCTTAATGAAAAACTGTTTTTT.

Notes on this clone: Other DNA sequences in this specimen translate into the identical CDR3. The J gene is TRBJ2-5, the V gene TRBV5-1; no clear D gene. CDR1 is SGHRS, CDR2 YFSETQ, per germline. With 1 base removed from V and 4 bases from J, the gap between germline ends came to 2 bases. The CDR3 is 11 amino acids. The CDR3 nucleotides read TGCGCCAGCAGCTTGCTAGAGACCCAGTACTTC. Protein product: CASSLLETQYF.

The chain recombines TRBV27 with TRBJ1-1, with TRBD1 as a possible D gene (6 bases). The CDR3 spans 16 residues. CDR1 is MNHEY and CDR2 is SMNVEV in the germline V gene (reference sequence). Deletions cut 2 bases from V and 2 bases from J, with 15 bases between. The CDR3, as DNA: TGTGCCAGCAGTTTAAGGTCCAGGGGAAGAAACACTGAAGCTTTCTTT. The encoded protein is CASSLRSRGRNTEAFF.

This clone occurred a few times. The chain uses TRBV14 and TRBJ2-7, with TRBD1 identical over 8 bases. V shed 1 base and J 7 bases; nucleotides not matched to a gene: 6. This CDR3 has 14 amino acids. The V gene's germline CDR1 is SGHDN and CDR2 FVKESK. The CDR3 DNA is TGTGCCAGCAGCCAAGTACACAGGGGGGTTGAGCAGTACTTC. It yields the protein CASSQVHRGVEQYF.

This sequence joins TRBV3-1 (or the pseudogene TRBV3-2) and TRBJ2-7; no firm D call. The CDR3 covers 14 residues. The germline CDR1 and CDR2 sequences are LGHDT and YNNKEL (reference sequence). Trimming cost V 0 bases and J 2 bases, with 8 bases left between them. CDR3 region: CASSQDPPPYEQYF. The DNA of the CDR3 is TGTGCCAGCAGCCAAGATCCCCCTCCCTACGAGCAGTACTTC.

The chain uses TRBV28 and TRBJ2-5, with 11 positions matching TRBD2. Trimming took 6 bases from V and 3 from J; bases not matched to a gene: 6. CDR3 length equals 15 residues. Germline-derived CDR1 and CDR2 are MDHEN and SYDVKM. CDR3 residues: CASSHRLAGKETQYF. The DNA for the CDR3 is TGTGCCAGCAGCCATCGACTAGCGGGAAAAGAGACCCAGTACTTC.

This clone was seen a single time. The chain has TRBV7-9 and TRBJ1-3; TRBD1 matches at 9 bases. Germline CDR1 is SEHNR and CDR2 is FQNEAQ (reference sequence). This CDR3 is built from 17 residues. With V trimmed by 4 bases and J by 0 bases, 7 bases remained unmatched. The CDR3 sequence: CASSSPGQGVSGNTIYF. CDR3 DNA: TGTGCCAGCAGCTCCCCGGGACAGGGTGTCTCTGGAAACACCATATATTTT.

Only one count was recorded for this clone. The chain recombines TRBV14 with TRBJ1-4; maybe TRBD1 (5 bases). V shed 3 bases and J shed 7 bases, with 18 bases lying between them. The CDR3 consists of 16 residues. Germline CDR1 and CDR2: SGHDN and FVKESK. CDR3 nucleotide sequence: TGTGCCAGCAGCCAGGGGGGAACACCGGGGGTTGAAAAACTGTTTTTT. Translating it yields CASSQGGTPGVEKLFF.

The chain combines TRBV29-1 with TRBJ2-3; 9 bases match TRBD1. The CDR3 runs 12 residues. V shed 8 bases and J 4 bases; nucleotides not matched to a gene: 4. CDR1 is SQVTM, CDR2 ANQGSEA, per germline. DNA of the CDR3: TGCAGCACCACAGGGGGCGCAGATACGCAGTATTTT. The encoded protein is CSTTGGADTQYF.

In this sample, this clone turned up a few times. The V gene is TRBV7-9, the J gene TRBJ2-7; 7 bases fit TRBD2. Germline trimming cut 5 bases from V and 0 bases from J; bases unmatched to any gene: 4. The V gene's germline CDR1 is SEHNR and CDR2 FQNEAQ (reference sequence). The CDR3 contains 14 residues. CDR3 coding DNA: TGTGCCAGCAGCCCCGGGACTAACTCCTACGAGCAGTACTTC. Protein: CASSPGTNSYEQYF. The full variable domain, completed using reference TRBV7-9 and TRBJ2-7, is DTGVSQNPRHKITKRGQNVTFRCDPISEHNRLYWYRQTLGQGPEFLTYFQNEAQLEKSRLLSDRFSAERPKGSFSTLEIQRTEQGDSAMYLCASSPGTNSYEQYFGPGTRLTVT.

The J gene is TRBJ2-3, the V gene TRBV7-3, with 8 bases identical to TRBD2. Germline V gene lookup returns CDR1 SGHTA and CDR2 FQGTGA. J was trimmed by 8 bases and V by 5 bases; bases with no gene match: 9. The CDR3 is 14 amino acids. The CDR3: CASSPSDGRVTQYF. The CDR3 DNA sequence: TGTGCCAGCAGCCCGTCTGACGGGAGGGTTACGCAGTATTTT.

J is TRBJ1-2 and V is TRBV5-5, with 7 bases identical to TRBD1. The CDR3 totals 15 residues. The J segment lost 4 bases and the V segment lost 4 bases, leaving 10 bases of the junction unmatched. Per the germline V gene, CDR1 is SGHKS and CDR2 is YYEKEE (reference sequence). CDR3 amino acids: CASSHDRAPSYGYTF. In DNA form, the CDR3 reads TGTGCCAGCAGCCACGACAGGGCCCCATCCTATGGCTACACCTTC.

This CDR3 reads CAIRATGLYTEAFF. The DNA of the CDR3 is TGTGCCATCAGGGCGACAGGGCTCTACACTGAAGCTTTCTTT. The chain links TRBV10-3 to TRBJ1-1, with 7 bases aligning to TRBD1. Germline loops: CDR1 ENHRY, CDR2 SYGVKD. J was trimmed by 3 bases and V by 6 bases; bases with no gene match: 7. CDR3 length: 14 residues.

This rearrangement joins TRBV5-1 to TRBJ2-5; weak D call: TRBD1 (6 bases). Trimming took 0 bases from V and 1 from J, leaving 16 bases between them. CDR1 and CDR2 from the germline V gene are SGHRS and YFSETQ. This CDR3 has 17 residues. CDR3 amino acids: CASSLAGVMGAQETQYF. CDR3 DNA: TGCGCCAGCAGCTTGGCGGGCGTCATGGGGGCCCAAGAGACCCAGTACTTC.

The V gene is TRBV25-1, the J gene TRBJ1-3, with D maybe TRBD1 (6 bases). This CDR3 contains 16 residues. V shed 4 bases and J shed 0 bases, with 13 bases lying between them. Germline V gene data show CDR1 as MGHDK and CDR2 as SYGVNS. CDR3 sequence reads: CASSGPQGSSGNTIYF. The CDR3 DNA reads as TGTGCCAGCAGTGGTCCACAGGGAAGCTCTGGAAACACCATATATTTT.

The chain recombines TRBV5-5 with TRBJ2-7, with a possible D match to TRBD1 (5 bases). The CDR3 length is 15 residues. Trimming took off 0 bases at V and 2 bases at J, with 12 bases between the two ends. Germline V lookup: CDR1 SGHKS, CDR2 YYEKEE (reference sequence). In nucleotides, the CDR3 is TGTGCCAGCAGCTTGGAAGGGTTGGGGCCCTACGAGCAGTACTTC. This translates into CASSLEGLGPYEQYF.

The J gene is TRBJ1-3, the V gene TRBV10-2; the match to TRBD1 covers 9 bases. J was trimmed by 1 base and V by 8 bases; bases with no gene match: 6. Germline V gives CDR1 WSHSY, CDR2 SAAADI. CDR3 length: 15 amino acids. The CDR3 region has the DNA TGCGCCAGCGCCCGGACAGGGGATTCTGGAAACACCATATATTTT. This translates into CASARTGDSGNTIYF.

The V and J genes are TRBV7-8 and TRBJ1-2; the D gene is possibly TRBD1 (5 bases). Trimming took off 5 bases at V and 6 bases at J, with 19 bases between the two ends. The germline V gene has CDR1 SGHVS and CDR2 FQNEAQ. The CDR3 loop spans 15 amino acids. The CDR3 DNA follows: TGTGCCAGCAGCCGTAGGGGCGGAACCTCCCATGGCTACACCTTC. The encoded protein is CASSRRGGTSHGYTF.

The chain's CDR3 is CASSLRSGTDYGYTF. Written as DNA, the CDR3 is TGCGCCAGCAGCTTGAGATCCGGGACAGACTATGGCTACACCTTC. The rearrangement links TRBV5-1 to TRBJ1-2, with 7 bases identical to TRBD1. The junction had 6 bases not matched to a gene; V was cut back by 1 base and J by 3 bases. The germline V gene encodes CDR1 SGHRS and CDR2 YFSETQ. The CDR3 is made up of 15 amino acids.

This clone was counted a single time. This sequence joins TRBV11-2 and TRBJ2-5; a weak D match, TRBD1 (5 bases). V lost 5 bases and J 2 bases, leaving 9 bases between the germline ends. CDR3 length: 13 residues. The germline V gene encodes CDR1 SGHAT and CDR2 FQNNGV. The CDR3 DNA reads TGTGCCAGCAGCAAGGGGCAGCAAGAGACCCAGTACTTC. Amino acids: CASSKGQQETQYF.